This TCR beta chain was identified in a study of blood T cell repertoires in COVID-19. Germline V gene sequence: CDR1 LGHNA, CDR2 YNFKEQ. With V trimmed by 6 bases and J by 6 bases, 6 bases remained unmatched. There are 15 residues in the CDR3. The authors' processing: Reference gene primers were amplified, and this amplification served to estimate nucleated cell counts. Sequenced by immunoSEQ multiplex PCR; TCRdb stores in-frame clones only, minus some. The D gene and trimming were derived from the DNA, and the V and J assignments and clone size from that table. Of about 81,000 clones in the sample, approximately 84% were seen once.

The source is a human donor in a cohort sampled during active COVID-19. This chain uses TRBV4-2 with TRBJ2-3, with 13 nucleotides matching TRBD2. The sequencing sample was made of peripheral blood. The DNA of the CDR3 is TGTGCCAGCAGTTCCGGACTAGCGGGGGAGGATACGCAGTATTTT. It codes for CASSSGLAGEDTQYF.